The 2 T cell receptor beta chains in this list originate from one sample, sequenced in a study of T cells in Graves' hyperthyroidism and ophthalmopathy. Researchers amplified the TCR beta CDR3 regions from RNA transcripts. First-round RT-PCR of the TCR CDR3 relied on the HTBI primer set. MiXCR was run by TCRdb on the multiplex PCR reads, yielding one entry per CDR3 protein. The sample yields around 580,000 distinct CDR3 sequences, around 45% seen once. Material for sequencing was peripheral blood or thyroid tissue (not recorded which). All receptors come from a woman younger than 30 with Graves' hyperthyroidism.

This clonotype was detected only once. The chain recombines TRBV6-5 with TRBJ2-6, with D possibly being TRBD2 (5 bases). In germline, CDR1 is MNHEY, CDR2 SVGAGI. Between the trimmed V and J ends, which lost 6 bases and 3 bases, there was a span of 15 bases. CDR3 length equals 16 residues. The CDR3 nucleotides are TGTGCCAGCAGCTACGGCGCGGGCTATGGGGCCAACGTCCTGACTTTC. Amino acid sequence: CASSYGAGYGANVLTF.

This clonotype was counted ten times or more. This rearrangement joins TRBV5-6 to TRBJ1-6, with unresolved D. The CDR3 consists of 14 residues. Germline CDR1 and CDR2: SGHDT and YYEEEE. With 5 bases removed from V and 14 bases from J, the gap between germline ends came to 20 bases. DNA for the CDR3: TGTGCCAGCAGTTTCCGGACGGACCTCTTAACCCTCCACTTT. This sequence encodes CASSFRTDLLTLHF. Full variable domain (remainder filled in from reference TRBV5-6 and TRBJ1-6): DAGVTQSPTHLIKTRGQQVTLRCSPKSGHDTVSWYQQALGQGPQFIFQYYEEEERQRGNFPDRFSGHQFPNYSSELNVNALLLGDSALYLCASSFRTDLLTLHFGNGTRLTVT.